This is a list of T cell receptor beta chains from one sample in a study of Graves' ophthalmopathy and Graves' hyperthyroidism. TCRdb re-called the multiplex PCR reads with MiXCR, one entry per CDR3 protein. Among 500,000 to 600,000 distinct CDR3 sequences listed, less than 40% were seen once. Sequenced: peripheral blood or thyroid tissue (not recorded which). Receptor source: an adult man with Graves' hyperthyroidism. CDR3s include the opening cysteine and the closing phenylalanine or tryptophan. The order of the fields is clone size, V gene, J gene, D gene, CDR3 protein, CDR3 DNA. The D gene is left open where the match is weak. Expanded clones are given a class, and other clones once, few, many or no size at all.

clone size: many
V gene: TRBV7-8
J gene: TRBJ1-2
D gene: -
CDR3 protein: CASSWGHTNYGYTF
CDR3 DNA: TGTGCCAGCAGCTGGGGACACACAAACTATGGCTACACCTTC

clone size: few
V gene: TRBV29-1
J gene: TRBJ2-1
D gene: TRBD2
CDR3 protein: CSVEWTSGGRNEQFF
CDR3 DNA: TGCAGCGTTGAGTGGACTAGCGGGGGGAGAAATGAGCAGTTCTTC

clone size: many
V gene: TRBV6-1
J gene: TRBJ1-2
D gene: -
CDR3 protein: CASSERYSNYGYTF
CDR3 DNA: TGTGCCAGCAGTGAAAGGTACAGCAACTATGGCTACACCTTC

clone size: few
V gene: TRBV7-8
J gene: TRBJ1-1
D gene: -
CDR3 protein: CASSLVQVRDTEAFF
CDR3 DNA: TGTGCCAGCAGCTTAGTTCAGGTCCGGGACACTGAAGCTTTCTTT

clone size: few
V gene: TRBV24-1
J gene: TRBJ2-5
D gene: TRBD2
CDR3 protein: CATSDIREGGAETQYF
CDR3 DNA: TGTGCCACCAGTGATATCAGGGAGGGAGGGGCGGAGACCCAGTACTTC

clone size: -
V gene: TRBV7-9
J gene: TRBJ2-2
D gene: -
CDR3 protein: CASSLVGANTGELFF
CDR3 DNA: TGTGCCAGCAGCTTAGTGGGGGCGAACACCGGGGAGCTGTTTTTT

clone size: many
V gene: TRBV7-9
J gene: TRBJ2-6
D gene: TRBD1
CDR3 protein: CASSDRDRSGANVLTF
CDR3 DNA: TGTGCCAGCAGTGACAGGGACCGCTCTGGGGCCAACGTCCTGACTTTC

clone size: many
V gene: TRBV5-1
J gene: TRBJ1-3
D gene: -
CDR3 protein: CASSPDSFSGNTIYF
CDR3 DNA: TGCGCCAGCAGCCCGGACAGCTTCTCTGGAAACACCATATATTTT

clone size: many
V gene: TRBV24-1
J gene: TRBJ2-7
D gene: -
CDR3 protein: CATSEPLYEQYF
CDR3 DNA: TGTGCCACCAGTGAACCACTCTACGAGCAGTACTTC

clone size: -
V gene: TRBV20-1
J gene: TRBJ1-5
D gene: TRBD1
CDR3 protein: CSARGQREQPQHF
CDR3 DNA: TGCAGTGCTAGGGGACAGAGGGAACAGCCCCAGCATTTT

clone size: -
V gene: TRBV7-6
J gene: TRBJ2-7
D gene: TRBD2
CDR3 protein: CASSLIQREGFKDEQYF
CDR3 DNA: TGTGCCAGCAGCTTAATTCAGCGGGAGGGTTTCAAGGATGAGCAGTACTTC

clone size: many
V gene: TRBV7-7
J gene: TRBJ2-5
D gene: TRBD1
CDR3 protein: CASSQQGAGETQYF
CDR3 DNA: TGTGCTAGCAGCCAACAGGGGGCCGGAGAGACCCAGTACTTC

clone size: few
V gene: TRBV4-1
J gene: TRBJ2-6
D gene: -
CDR3 protein: CASSQTQAISGANVLTF
CDR3 DNA: TGCGCCAGCAGCCAAACTCAGGCCATCTCTGGGGCCAACGTCCTGACTTTC

clone size: -
V gene: TRBV7-3
J gene: TRBJ2-1
D gene: TRBD1
CDR3 protein: CASSPGTAGRGDEQFF
CDR3 DNA: TGTGCCAGCAGCCCAGGGACAGCTGGACGAGGCGATGAGCAGTTCTTC